These T cell receptor beta chains were read from a single sample in a study of T-cell memory formation after mild COVID-19. From the 5' RACE reads, TCRdb called clonotypes with MiXCR, one entry per CDR3 protein. The table shows approximately 150,000 distinct CDR3 sequences, with about 5.5% occurring only once. Sequenced: PBMCs or a T cell subset sorted from them (not recorded which). The receptor set was obtained from an adult woman who had mild COVID-19 (a few samples of this study predate the infection). Cell type and time point are not known. Each CDR3 is given with its conserved first and last residue. The D gene is left open where the match is weak. The size field is filled for only some rows; it gives once, few, many or a size class.

>TRBJ2-7|TRBD2|.|TRBV27
TGTGCCAGCAGTTGGACGGGAGGGTGGGACGAGCAGTACTTC
CASSWTGGWDEQYF
>TRBJ1-1|.|many|TRBV7-9
TGTGCCAGCAGCTTAGACCGTCCGAACACTGAAGCTTTCTTT
CASSLDRPNTEAFF
>TRBJ1-6|TRBD1|.|TRBV27
TGTGCCAGCAGTTTGACAGGGGGCCTTTCACCCCTCCACTTT
CASSLTGGLSPLHF
>TRBJ2-1|TRBD2|.|TRBV4-1
TGCGCCAGCAGCCAAGGGCTACTAGCGGGGAGCTCCTACAATGAGCAGTTCTTC
CASSQGLLAGSSYNEQFF
>TRBJ2-1|TRBD1|many|TRBV5-1
TGCGCCAGCAGCTTGCAGAGACAGGGATACAATGAGCAGTTCTTC
CASSLQRQGYNEQFF
>TRBJ1-1|.|.|TRBV5-1
TGCGCCAGCAGCACTAAAGGGGTCATGAACACTGAAGCTTTCTTT
CASSTKGVMNTEAFF
>TRBJ2-7|.|few|TRBV7-2
TGTGCCAGCAGCTCAACGTCCCAAGCCGGGGAGCAGTACTTC
CASSSTSQAGEQYF
>TRBJ1-2|.|.|TRBV5-4
TGTGCCAGCAGCGGAACGTGGCCGGCTGACTACACCTTC
CASSGTWPADYTF
>TRBJ2-7|.|many|TRBV7-2
TGTGCCAGCAGCTTAGCGGTAGCCTACGAGCAGTACTTC
CASSLAVAYEQYF
>TRBJ2-1|.|many|TRBV4-1
TGCGCCAGCAGCCAAGAGGAGGCTGGAGAGCAGTTCTTC
CASSQEEAGEQFF
>TRBJ2-1|TRBD1|few|TRBV7-2
TGTGCCAGCAGCCCCGCGCGGACAGGGGGCAATGAGCAGTTCTTC
CASSPARTGGNEQFF
>TRBJ1-2|.|.|TRBV3-1
TGTGCCAGCAGCCAAGAGTACCGACAACTCTATGGCTACACCTTC
CASSQEYRQLYGYTF
>TRBJ1-2|.|.|TRBV14
TGTGCCAGCAGCCAAGGTCTCTATGGCTACACCTTC
CASSQGLYGYTF
>TRBJ2-2|.|.|TRBV28
TGTGCCAGCAGTTTGGGATTAAGAGGCACCGGGGAGCTGTTTTTT
CASSLGLRGTGELFF
>TRBJ2-3|.|.|TRBV20-1
TGCAGTGCCTTAGCTTCTTCAGATACGAAGTATTTT
CSALASSDTKYF
>TRBJ2-7|TRBD2|few|TRBV19
TGTGCCAGCAGATCACAGCGGGACTCCTACGAGCAGTACTTC
CASRSQRDSYEQYF
>TRBJ2-7|TRBD2|few|TRBV7-2
TGTGCCAGCAGCACACCTAGCGGGAGAGACGAGCAGTACTTC
CASSTPSGRDEQYF
>TRBJ1-2|TRBD1|few|TRBV3-1
TGTGCCAGCAGCCGGGGGACAGGGCAAAACTATGGCTACACCTTC
CASSRGTGQNYGYTF
>TRBJ2-7|.|many|TRBV5-5
TGTGCCAGCAGCTTTGGGGGGGCACCAAGGTCCTACGAGCAGTACTTC
CASSFGGAPRSYEQYF
>TRBJ1-2|.|many|TRBV29-1
TGCAGCGGCAGCACGAACTATGGCTACACCTTC
CSGSTNYGYTF
>TRBJ2-3|.|once|TRBV5-1
TGCGCCAGCAGAGGGGCTAGCTCAGATACGCAGTATTTT
CASRGASSDTQYF
>TRBJ1-5|.|many|TRBV5-1
TGCGCCAGCAGCTTGGGGGGGCGCAGCCAGCCCCAGCATTTT
CASSLGGRSQPQHF
>TRBJ2-7|.|many|TRBV19
TGTGCCAGTAGTATCCTCCGACTAAGAAGCTCCTACGAGCAGTACTTC
CASSILRLRSSYEQYF
>TRBJ1-5|.|many|TRBV7-9
TGTGCCAGCAGCTTAGCTCCCCCCTCCGGGGCTCTCAATCAGCCCCAGCATTTT
CASSLAPPSGALNQPQHF
>TRBJ1-1|.|.|TRBV5-6
TGTGCCAGCAGCTTGGGTAGGCGGATCGGGGTTGAAGCTTTCTTT
CASSLGRRIGVEAFF
>TRBJ2-5|.|few|TRBV6-1
TGTGCCAGCAGATTAGAGACCCAGTACTTC
CASRLETQYF
>TRBJ1-1|.|many|TRBV11-2
TGTGCCAGCAGCTTAGCAGGAGGGGGAGCTTTCTTT
CASSLAGGGAFF
>TRBJ1-1|TRBD1|many|TRBV27
TGTGCCAGCAGTTTAGAGGGGGCGAGGGGAGCTTTCTTT
CASSLEGARGAFF